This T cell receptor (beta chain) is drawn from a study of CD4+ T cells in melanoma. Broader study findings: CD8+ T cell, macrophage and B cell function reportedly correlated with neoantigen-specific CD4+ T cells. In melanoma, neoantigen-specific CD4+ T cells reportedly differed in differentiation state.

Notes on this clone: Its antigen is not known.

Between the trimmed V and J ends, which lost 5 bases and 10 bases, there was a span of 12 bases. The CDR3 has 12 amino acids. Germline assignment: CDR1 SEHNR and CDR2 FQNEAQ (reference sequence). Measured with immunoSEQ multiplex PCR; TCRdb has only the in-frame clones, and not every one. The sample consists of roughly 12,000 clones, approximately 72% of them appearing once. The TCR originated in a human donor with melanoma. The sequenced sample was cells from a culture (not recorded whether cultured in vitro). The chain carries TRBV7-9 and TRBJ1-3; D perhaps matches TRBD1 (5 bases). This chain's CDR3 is CASSPRDSTIYF. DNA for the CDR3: TGTGCCAGCAGCCCCAGGGATTCTACCATATATTTT.